This entry describes one T cell receptor beta chain. Its specificity is not known. The CDR3 totals 13 residues. The germline V gene has CDR1 MGHRA and CDR2 YSYEKL. The ends were cut back, 1 base at V and 8 bases at J, with 8 bases in the middle. The time point was: week 35, safety follow-up. Doses comprised 300 ug of mutant IDH1 20-mer peptide each, plus topical imiquimod. Patients had eight vaccinations, in weeks 1, 3, 5, 7, 11, 15, 19 and 23. This sample was taken from a study of a mutant IDH1 vaccine in newly diagnosed glioma. Produced via immunoSEQ multiplex PCR; TCRdb's table is partial and in-frame only. The sample lists nearly 55,000 clones; roughly 84% were seen once.

The sample here was PBMCs, taken from a glioma patient whose treatment included an IDH1 peptide vaccine. The sequence came from a woman aged 18-29 years with glioma. This chain connects TRBV4-1 to TRBJ1-4; D is ambiguous. CDR3 nucleotides: TGCGCCAGCAGCCAAGGGGCTAGCGAAAAACTGTTTTTT. This gives the protein CASSQGASEKLFF.